This TCR beta chain was sequenced in a study of T cells in Graves' hyperthyroidism and ophthalmopathy. General study results and limits: Ophthalmopathy and stable hyperthyroidism were separated by a 13 V-J model. Most expanded thyroid clonotypes above 0.001 also appeared in blood.

Patients counted as stable if ophthalmopathy did not develop within 18 months. The germline gives CDR1 WSHSY, CDR2 SAAADI. The V gene end was trimmed by 8 bases and the J gene end by 2 bases; junction bases not matched to a gene: 10. The CDR3 contains 15 residues. About this clonotype itself: Its specificity is unknown.

It was RNA transcripts that yielded the amplified TCR beta CDR3 regions. An initial round of RT-PCR targeting the TCR CDR3 relied on the HTBI primer set. MiXCR was run by TCRdb on the multiplex PCR reads, yielding one entry per CDR3 protein. The sample lists around 420,000 distinct CDR3 sequences, around a sixth occurring once. Specimen: blood. This TCR came from a woman aged 18-29 years with Graves' hyperthyroidism. The chain has TRBV10-2 and TRBJ2-5; 8 bases agree with TRBD1. CDR3: CASYRDRWDQETQYF. CDR3 nucleotide sequence: TGCGCCAGCTATAGGGACAGGTGGGATCAAGAGACCCAGTACTTC.